Listed here is a single T cell receptor (beta chain). Some clones are missing from TCRdb's copy, which holds only in-frame ones; the method was immunoSEQ multiplex PCR. The data contain around 72,000 clones, about nine tenths of them singletons. The data are from a study of technical replicates of blood from a handful of donors. There are 13 residues in the CDR3. Trimming took off 1 base at V and 5 bases at J, with 9 bases between the two ends. Germline-derived CDR1 and CDR2 are SGHTA and FQGNSA. The sequenced sample was PBMCs. The chain couples TRBV7-2 to TRBJ2-7; no clear D. This TCR derives from a human donor in good health. Some clones in this sample may be carry-over from other donors' samples. The CDR3 DNA is TGTGCCAGCAGCTTAGTGGTGGGCGACGAGCAGTACTTC. Residues: CASSLVVGDEQYF.